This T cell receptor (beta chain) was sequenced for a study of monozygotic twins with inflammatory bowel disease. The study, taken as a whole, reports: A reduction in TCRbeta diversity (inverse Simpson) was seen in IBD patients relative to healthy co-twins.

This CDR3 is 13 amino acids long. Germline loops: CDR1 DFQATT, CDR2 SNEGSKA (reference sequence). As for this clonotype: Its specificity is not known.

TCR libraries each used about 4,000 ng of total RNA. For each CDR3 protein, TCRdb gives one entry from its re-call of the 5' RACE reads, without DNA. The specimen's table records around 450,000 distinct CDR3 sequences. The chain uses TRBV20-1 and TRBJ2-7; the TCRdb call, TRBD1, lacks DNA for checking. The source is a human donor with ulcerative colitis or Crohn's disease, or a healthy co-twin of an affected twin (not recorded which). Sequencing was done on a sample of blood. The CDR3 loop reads CSAGGGLSYEQYF.